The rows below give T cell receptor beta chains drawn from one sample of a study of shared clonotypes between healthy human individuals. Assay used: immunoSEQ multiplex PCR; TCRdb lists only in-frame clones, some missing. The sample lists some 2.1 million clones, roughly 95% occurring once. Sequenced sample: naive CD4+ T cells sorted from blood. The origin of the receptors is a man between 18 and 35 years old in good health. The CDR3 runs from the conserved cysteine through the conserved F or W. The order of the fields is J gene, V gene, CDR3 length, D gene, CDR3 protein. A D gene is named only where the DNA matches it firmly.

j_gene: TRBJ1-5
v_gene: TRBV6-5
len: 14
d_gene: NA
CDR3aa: CASSETGRNQPQHF

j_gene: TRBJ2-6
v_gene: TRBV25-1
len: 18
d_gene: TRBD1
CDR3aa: CASSKGTGRLLGANVLTF

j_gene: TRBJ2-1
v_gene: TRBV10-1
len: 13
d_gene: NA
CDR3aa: CASSDPGYNEQFF

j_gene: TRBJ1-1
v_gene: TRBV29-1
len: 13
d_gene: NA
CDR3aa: CSVEGQQNTEAFF

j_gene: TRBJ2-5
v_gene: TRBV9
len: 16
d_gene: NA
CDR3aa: CASSVGKGSGQETQYF

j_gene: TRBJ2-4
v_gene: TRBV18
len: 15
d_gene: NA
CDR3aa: CASSPGGFEGNIQYF

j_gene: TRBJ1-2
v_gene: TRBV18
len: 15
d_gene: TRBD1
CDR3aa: CASSPQGQGAEGYTF

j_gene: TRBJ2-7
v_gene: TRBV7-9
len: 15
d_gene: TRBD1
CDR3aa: CASSLGDRYSYEQYF

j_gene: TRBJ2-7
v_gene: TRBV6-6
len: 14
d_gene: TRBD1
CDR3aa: CASSYSIQGPPKYF

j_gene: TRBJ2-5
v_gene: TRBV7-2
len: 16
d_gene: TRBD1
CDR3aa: CASSFLGTGGGETQYF

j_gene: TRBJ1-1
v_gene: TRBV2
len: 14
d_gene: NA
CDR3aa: CASRSPRGNTEAFF

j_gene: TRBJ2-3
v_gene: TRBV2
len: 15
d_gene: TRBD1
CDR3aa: CASKEGTGGTNTQYF

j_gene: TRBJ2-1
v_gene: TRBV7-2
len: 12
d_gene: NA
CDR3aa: CASSTRGDWQFF

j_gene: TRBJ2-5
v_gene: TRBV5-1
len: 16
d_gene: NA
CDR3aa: CASSLGGSAVQETQYF

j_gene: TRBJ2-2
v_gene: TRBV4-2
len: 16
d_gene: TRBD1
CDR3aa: CASSRDRGGYTGELFF

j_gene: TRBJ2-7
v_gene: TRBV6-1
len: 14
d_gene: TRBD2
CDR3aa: CASSGPGTSGDKYF

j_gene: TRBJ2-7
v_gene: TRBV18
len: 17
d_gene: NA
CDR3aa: CASSPSWRGTRAYEQYF

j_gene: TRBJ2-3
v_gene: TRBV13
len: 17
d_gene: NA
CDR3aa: CASSPGGWPYLEDTQYF

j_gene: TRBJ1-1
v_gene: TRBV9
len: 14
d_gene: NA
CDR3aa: CASSVTGTGGEAFF

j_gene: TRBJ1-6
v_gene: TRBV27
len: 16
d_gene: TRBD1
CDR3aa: CASSRAGTVLNSPLHF